This T cell receptor beta chain was captured by sequencing in a study of identical twins. Template switching created a universal primer site, and the cDNA included unique molecular identifiers. MiXCR, run by TCRdb on the 5' RACE reads, gives a single entry per CDR3 protein. This sample has hundreds of thousands of distinct CDR3 sequences, with over 5% found just once. The J segment lost 9 bases and the V segment lost 3 bases, leaving 14 bases of the junction unmatched. Germline loops: CDR1 DFQATT, CDR2 SNEGSKA (reference sequence). The CDR3 runs 15 residues. Among all donors, each was a healthy Caucasian. Overall study findings and caveats: For zero-insertion analyses, partial confounding could come from invariant MAIT and iNKT cells.

This clonotype was picked up a small number of times. Its antigen is not known. The specimen sequenced was naive T cells sorted from blood. This chain uses TRBV20-1 with TRBJ2-1, with 7 bases fitting TRBD2. The sequence was collected from a man aged 18 to 30 in good health. The CDR3 coding sequence is TGCAGTGCTAGTTTGGCGGGAGACGGGGGTCGTGAGCAGTTCTTC. It codes for CSASLAGDGGREQFF.